The 15 T cell receptor beta chains below come from one sample, sequenced in a study of OX40 agonist ivuxolimab in advanced cancers. Method: immunoSEQ multiplex PCR; TCRdb's copy keeps in-frame clones and lacks some. The sample holds about 58,000 clones; 70% to 90% are singletons and the top ten take about 1.2%. This sample comprised CD4+ or CD8+ T cells sorted from blood, obtained in a trial of the OX40 agonist ivuxolimab. Source of these receptors: an adult with an advanced solid tumor such as melanoma, head and neck, liver or kidney cancer.

This chain uses TRBV18 with TRBJ2-2; a weak D match, TRBD2 (5 bases). CDR1 is KGHSH, CDR2 LQKENI, per germline. The V gene lost 3 bases and the J gene lost 5 bases, with 16 bases spanning the gap. CDR3 length: 16 amino acids. The CDR3 sequence is CASSPMGPGSTGELFF. CDR3 DNA sequence: TGTGCCAGCTCACCTATGGGTCCGGGATCTACCGGGGAGCTGTTTTTT.

The chain carries TRBV6-4 and TRBJ2-3; D remains ambiguous. CDR1 is MRHNA, CDR2 SNTAGT, per germline. V was trimmed by 6 bases and J by 4 bases, leaving 11 bases between them. This CDR3 spans 13 amino acids. The CDR3 loop reads CASSQAVSDTQYF. CDR3 coding DNA: TGTGCCAGCAGCCAAGCAGTCTCAGATACGCAGTATTTT.

V is TRBV7-2 and J is TRBJ2-1; possible D gene TRBD2, 5 bases. CDR3 length equals 14 residues. The V end lost 5 bases, the J end lost 10 bases, and 18 bases lay between the germline ends. CDR1 is SGHTA and CDR2 is FQGNSA in the germline V gene. The CDR3: CASSPPPLGGEQFF. DNA of the CDR3: TGTGCCAGCAGCCCGCCGCCCCTTGGCGGGGAGCAGTTCTTC. Supplemented by reference TRBV7-2 and TRBJ2-1, the full variable domain reads GAGVSQSPSNKVTEKGKDVELRCDPISGHTALYWYRQSLGQGLEFLIYFQGNSAPDKSGLPSDRFSAERTGGSVSTLTIQRTQQEDSAVYLCASSPPPLGGEQFFGPGTRLTVL.

The chain carries TRBV5-7 and TRBJ1-1; a weak D match, TRBD1 (5 bases). TRBV5-7 is identified as an open reading frame with a role that is uncertain. This CDR3 is built from 14 residues. Trimming removed 5 bases from V and 1 base from J, with 12 bases in between. The CDR3 nucleotides are TGTGCCAGCAGTGCCGGGACGGCGAACACTGAAGCTTTCTTT. This gives the protein CASSAGTANTEAFF.

V and J are TRBV18 and TRBJ1-2, with D uncertain. Between the trimmed V and J ends, which lost 0 bases and 4 bases, there was a span of 12 bases. Germline V gene data show CDR1 as KGHSH and CDR2 as LQKENI. The CDR3 is 15 amino acids. This chain's CDR3 is CASSPPGRTPYGYTF. In nucleotides, the CDR3 is TGTGCCAGCTCACCACCAGGACGGACCCCCTATGGCTACACCTTC.

The chain recombines TRBV5-4 with TRBJ1-1, with D perhaps TRBD1 (5 bases). The germline V gene has CDR1 SGHNT and CDR2 YYREEE (reference sequence). Trimming left V 3 bases short and J 0 bases short, with 12 bases between. This CDR3 is 15 amino acids long. The chain's CDR3 is CASSWPGSMNTEAFF. The CDR3 DNA sequence: TGTGCCAGCAGCTGGCCAGGGAGTATGAACACTGAAGCTTTCTTT.

This clone appeared a few times. The rearrangement links TRBV7-2 to TRBJ1-6; D is unresolved. This CDR3 is 13 amino acids long. CDR1 is SGHTA, CDR2 FQGNSA, per germline. V lost 5 bases and J 8 bases, leaving 10 bases between the germline ends. The CDR3 loop reads CASSHLKDSPLHF. CDR3 in DNA: TGTGCCAGCAGCCACCTAAAGGATTCACCCCTCCACTTT.

The sample holds one count of this clone. CDR3 bases: TGTGCCAGCAGCTTTTATGCGGAGGGCAATCAGCCCCAGCATTTT. Its protein product is CASSFYAEGNQPQHF. The chain employs TRBV7-8 and TRBJ1-5, with D uncertain. The CDR3 spans 15 residues. V was shortened by 3 bases and J by 2 bases, with 11 bases between the two germline ends. Germline CDR1 is SGHVS and CDR2 is FQNEAQ.

This chain joins TRBV4-1 and TRBJ1-5; D is unresolved. V shed 1 base and J shed 9 bases, with 13 bases lying between them. Germline V gene sequence: CDR1 MGHRA, CDR2 YSYEKL. The CDR3 consists of 14 residues. As DNA, the CDR3 is TGCGCCAGCAGCCAAGTCGGGCAGCCATGGCCCCAGCATTTT. The encoded protein is CASSQVGQPWPQHF.

This clone showed up just a few times. The CDR3 loop is CASSRGTATNEKLFF. CDR3 DNA: TGTGCCAGCAGCAGAGGGACAGCGACTAATGAAAAACTGTTTTTT. The chain links TRBV13 to TRBJ1-4, with 7 bases lining up with TRBD1. V trimming: 5 bases; J trimming: 2 bases; junction bases outside the gene matches: 5. CDR3 length: 15 residues. Germline lookup yields CDR1 PRHDT and CDR2 FYEKMQ (reference sequence).

This chain connects TRBV6-5 to TRBJ1-5; perhaps TRBD1 as D (5 bases). Trimming removed 5 bases at V and 0 bases at J, with 11 bases between. The germline V gene has CDR1 MNHEY and CDR2 SVGAGI. The CDR3 spans 15 residues. In DNA, the CDR3 is TGTGCCAGCAGTCCGGGGGACGTTAGCAATCAGCCCCAGCATTTT. This sequence encodes CASSPGDVSNQPQHF.

V and J are TRBV30 and TRBJ1-6; D unclear. Trimming pared 1 base from V and 3 bases from J, leaving 13 bases between. The CDR3 totals 16 residues. Germline V gives CDR1 GTSNPN, CDR2 SVGIG (reference sequence). The CDR3 DNA sequence: TGTGCCTGGAGTGGCGACTTTGGCAACTATAATTCACCCCTCCACTTT. Translation: CAWSGDFGNYNSPLHF.

This clone was detected only once. J is TRBJ2-7 and V is TRBV6-5; TRBD1 is a possible D gene (5 bases). This CDR3 comprises 13 residues. The V end was cut by 4 bases, the J end by 2 bases, with 9 bases between. From germline, CDR1 is MNHEY and CDR2 SVGAGI. CDR3 bases: TGTGCCAGCAGTTCAACAGGCACCTACGAGCAGTACTTC. It is translated as CASSSTGTYEQYF.

This chain uses TRBV6-4 with TRBJ1-2; perhaps TRBD1 as D (6 bases). The CDR3 covers 15 residues. V was pared by 5 bases and J by 4 bases, with 17 bases between. From germline, CDR1 is MRHNA and CDR2 SNTAGT. In DNA, the CDR3 is TGTGCCAGCAGTCCGGGCAGGGGCCCTCTCTATGGCTACACCTTC. It codes for CASSPGRGPLYGYTF.

The V and J genes are TRBV5-1 and TRBJ2-3, with 8 bases lining up with TRBD2. The J segment lost 2 bases and the V segment lost 4 bases, leaving 6 bases of the junction unmatched. Germline V gene lookup returns CDR1 SGHRS and CDR2 YFSETQ. The CDR3 has 15 amino acids. CDR3 protein: CASSLRGANTDTQYF. The CDR3 nucleotides read TGCGCCAGCAGCCTGCGGGGGGCCAACACAGATACGCAGTATTTT.